A single sample gave rise to the 5 T cell receptor beta chains below, sequenced in a study of blood T cell repertoires in COVID-19. Libraries were prepared by immunoSEQ multiplex PCR; TCRdb keeps only in-frame clonotypes and omits some of them. Of about 280,000 clones listed, 75% to 90% are singletons. The material sequenced was peripheral blood. All receptors come from a woman aged 70 to 79 with COVID-19, enrolled during active disease.

This chain joins TRBV19 and TRBJ1-1; 10 bases fit TRBD1. The CDR3 extends over 14 amino acids. Looked up from germline, CDR1 is LNHDA and CDR2 is SQIVND (reference sequence). V lost 3 bases to trimming and J lost 7 bases; unmatched junction nucleotides: 5. The CDR3 reads CASSMDRGGSEAFF. In DNA, the CDR3 is TGTGCCAGTAGTATGGACAGGGGGGGGAGTGAAGCTTTCTTT.

The chain is built from TRBV30 and TRBJ2-7, with D perhaps matching TRBD1 (6 bases). Germline CDR1 reads GTSNPN; CDR2 reads SVGIG (reference sequence). V dropped 4 bases and J dropped 5 bases, with 12 bases sitting between them. The CDR3 has 12 residues. In nucleotides, the CDR3 is TGTGCCTGGAATGGGGGCCTGGACGAGCAGTACTTC. Protein product: CAWNGGLDEQYF.

The V and J genes are TRBV25-1 and TRBJ2-7; TRBD1 aligns across 7 bases. With 5 bases clipped from V and 0 bases from J, the junction kept 4 bases outside the gene matches. There are 14 residues in the CDR3. Germline CDR1 reads MGHDK; CDR2 reads SYGVNS. The CDR3 DNA reads TGTGCCAGCAGTATCCGGGACAGCTCCTACGAGCAGTACTTC. This codes for CASSIRDSSYEQYF.

This chain joins TRBV15 and TRBJ2-7; 11 bases line up with TRBD2. This CDR3 has 14 residues. Germline-derived CDR1 and CDR2 are LNHNV and YYDKDF (reference sequence). The V gene end was trimmed by 6 bases and the J gene end by 5 bases; junction bases not matched to a gene: 6. CDR3 sequence: CATRVAGGPDEQYF. The CDR3 region has the DNA TGTGCCACCAGGGTAGCGGGGGGGCCGGACGAGCAGTACTTC.

The chain combines TRBV6-5 with TRBJ1-3, with TRBD1 matching over 8 bases. The CDR3 consists of 16 residues. Per the germline V gene, CDR1 is MNHEY and CDR2 is SVGAGI. V lost 0 bases to trimming and J lost 2 bases; unmatched junction nucleotides: 3. CDR3 sequence (DNA): TGTGCCAGCAGTTACTCGCAGGGGGCCACTGGAAACACCATATATTTT. Translating it yields CASSYSQGATGNTIYF.